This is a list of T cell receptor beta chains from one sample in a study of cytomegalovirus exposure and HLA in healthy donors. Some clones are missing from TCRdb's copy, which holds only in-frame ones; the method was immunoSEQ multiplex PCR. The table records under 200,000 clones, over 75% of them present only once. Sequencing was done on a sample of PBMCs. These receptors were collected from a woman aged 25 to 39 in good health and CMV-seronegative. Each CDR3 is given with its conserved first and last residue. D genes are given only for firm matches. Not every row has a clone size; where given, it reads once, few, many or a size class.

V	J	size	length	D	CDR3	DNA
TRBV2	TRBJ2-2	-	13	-	CASSERRPGELFF	TGTGCCAGCAGCGAGAGGAGGCCCGGGGAGCTGTTTTTT
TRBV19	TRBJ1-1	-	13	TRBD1	CASQTGGVTEAFF	TGTGCCAGCCAAACAGGGGGCGTAACTGAAGCTTTCTTT
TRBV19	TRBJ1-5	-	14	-	CASSMRGWGFPQHF	TGTGCCAGTAGTATGCGGGGCTGGGGGTTCCCCCAGCATTTT
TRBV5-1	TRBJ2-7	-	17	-	CASSLGGFRVPAYEQYF	TGCGCCAGCAGCCTCGGGGGATTTAGGGTTCCGGCCTACGAGCAGTACTTC
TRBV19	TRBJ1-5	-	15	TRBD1	CASTTDRGLKQPQHF	TGTGCCAGTACCACTGACAGGGGGCTAAAACAGCCCCAGCATTTT
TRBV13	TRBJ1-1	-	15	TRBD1	CASSPGDRKNTEAFF	TGTGCCAGCAGCCCGGGGGACAGAAAGAACACTGAAGCTTTCTTT
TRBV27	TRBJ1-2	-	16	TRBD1	CASSAIGTGANYGYTF	TGTGCCAGCAGTGCCATCGGGACAGGGGCTAACTATGGCTACACCTTC
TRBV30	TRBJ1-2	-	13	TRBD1	CAWSVQGAEGYTF	TGTGCCTGGAGTGTGCAGGGGGCGGAAGGCTACACCTTC
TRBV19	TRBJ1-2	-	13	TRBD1	CASSEQGSYGYTF	TGTGCCAGTAGCGAACAGGGGAGCTATGGCTACACCTTC
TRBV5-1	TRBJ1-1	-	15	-	CASSLVAALGTEAFF	TGCGCCAGCAGCTTGGTAGCAGCTCTAGGCACTGAAGCTTTCTTT
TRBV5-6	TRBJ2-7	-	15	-	CASSFRGFRSYEQYF	TGTGCCAGCAGCTTCAGGGGATTTAGGTCCTACGAGCAGTACTTC
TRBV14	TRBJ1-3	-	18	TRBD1	CASSLMGQGGLLGNTIYF	TGTGCCAGCAGCCTTATGGGACAGGGAGGACTACTCGGGAACACCATATATTTT
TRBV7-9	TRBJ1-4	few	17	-	CASSLGQGRTTNEKLFF	TGTGCCAGCAGCTTAGGGCAGGGTCGTACGACTAATGAAAAACTGTTTTTT
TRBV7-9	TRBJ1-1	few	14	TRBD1	CSSNPGGEATEAFF	TGTTCCAGCAACCCAGGGGGCGAGGCCACTGAAGCTTTCTTT
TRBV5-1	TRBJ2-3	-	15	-	CASSFLALSTDTQYF	TGCGCCAGCAGCTTCTTAGCGCTTAGCACAGATACGCAGTATTTT
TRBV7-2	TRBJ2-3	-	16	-	CASSLEGGFRGDTQYF	TGTGCCAGCAGCTTAGAAGGAGGATTCCGGGGAGATACGCAGTATTTT
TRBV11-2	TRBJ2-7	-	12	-	CASSLVQGSWYF	TGTGCCAGCAGCTTGGTCCAGGGTTCGTGGTACTTC
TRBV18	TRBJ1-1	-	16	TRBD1	CASSFGTGSANTEAFF	TGTGCCAGCTCCTTCGGGACAGGGTCGGCGAACACTGAAGCTTTCTTT
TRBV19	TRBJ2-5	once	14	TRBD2	CASSPSTSKETQYF	TGTGCCAGTAGTCCCTCGACTAGCAAAGAGACCCAGTACTTC
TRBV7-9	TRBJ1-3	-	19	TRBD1	CASSLVGRGLPYSGNTIYF	TGTGCCAGCAGCTTAGTCGGCAGGGGGCTGCCGTACTCTGGAAACACCATATATTTT
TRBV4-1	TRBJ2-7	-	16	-	CASSQDRSFSGYEQYF	TGCGCCAGCAGCCAAGATCGATCCTTTTCAGGGTACGAGCAGTACTTC
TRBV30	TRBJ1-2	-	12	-	CAWSGGGYGYTF	TGTGCCTGGAGTGGGGGAGGCTATGGCTACACCTTC
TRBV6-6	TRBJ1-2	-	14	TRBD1	CAGWDRGVSYGYTF	TGTGCCGGATGGGACAGGGGAGTAAGCTATGGCTACACCTTC
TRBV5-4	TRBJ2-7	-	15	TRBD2	CASSAGLDVFYEQYF	TGTGCCAGCAGCGCGGGACTAGACGTCTTCTACGAGCAGTACTTC
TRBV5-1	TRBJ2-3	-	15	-	CASSLAYTSTDTQYF	TGCGCCAGCAGCTTGGCTTATACTAGCACAGATACGCAGTATTTT
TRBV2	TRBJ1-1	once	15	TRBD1	CASSLYGTANTEAFF	TGTGCCAGCAGTCTTTATGGGACAGCGAACACTGAAGCTTTCTTT
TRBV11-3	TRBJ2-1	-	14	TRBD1	CASSLVGTGGEQFF	TGTGCCAGCAGCTTGGTAGGGACAGGGGGCGAGCAGTTCTTC
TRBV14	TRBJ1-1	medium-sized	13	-	CASSYWRANEAFF	TGTGCCAGCAGCTACTGGCGGGCGAATGAAGCTTTCTTT
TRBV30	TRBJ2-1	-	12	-	CAWDTPSDEQFF	TGTGCCTGGGACACCCCTAGCGATGAGCAGTTCTTC
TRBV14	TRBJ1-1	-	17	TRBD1	CASSHSIRDRGNTEAFF	TGTGCCAGCAGCCATTCGATCCGGGACAGGGGGAACACTGAAGCTTTCTTT
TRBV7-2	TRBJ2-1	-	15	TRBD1	CASSLEQGLYNEQFF	TGTGCCAGCAGCTTAGAACAGGGGCTATACAATGAGCAATTCTTC
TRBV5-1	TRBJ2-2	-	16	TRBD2	CASSPLAGGLTGELFF	TGCGCCAGCAGCCCCTTAGCGGGGGGGCTAACCGGGGAGCTGTTTTTT
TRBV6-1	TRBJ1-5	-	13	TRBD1	CASSRQGDQPQHF	TGTGCCAGCAGTCGACAGGGCGATCAGCCCCAGCATTTT
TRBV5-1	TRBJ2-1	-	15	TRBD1	CASTPFGDRVNEQFF	TGCGCCAGCACCCCATTCGGGGACAGGGTCAATGAGCAGTTCTTC
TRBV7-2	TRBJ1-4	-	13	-	CASSLDGNEKLFF	TGTGCCAGCAGCTTAGACGGGAATGAAAAACTGTTTTTT
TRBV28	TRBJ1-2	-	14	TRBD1	CASSSAGTGGGYTF	TGTGCCAGCAGTTCGGCCGGGACAGGGGGGGGCTACACCTTC
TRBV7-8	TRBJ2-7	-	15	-	CASSLLTGTSYEQYF	TGTGCCAGCAGCTTACTAACAGGGACCTCCTACGAGCAGTACTTC
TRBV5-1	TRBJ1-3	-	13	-	CASSSDSQNTIYF	TGCGCCAGCAGCTCGGACAGCCAAAACACCATATATTTT
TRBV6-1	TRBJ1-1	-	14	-	CASSERGRRTEAFF	TGTGCCAGCAGTGAAAGGGGTAGAAGGACTGAAGCTTTCTTT
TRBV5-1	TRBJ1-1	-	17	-	CANSLELRRDLNTEAFF	TGCGCCAACAGCTTGGAGTTACGGAGGGACCTGAACACTGAAGCTTTCTTT
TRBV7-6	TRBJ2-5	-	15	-	CASSLIRGAQETQYF	TGTGCCAGCAGCTTAATTAGAGGAGCTCAGGAGACCCAGTACTTC
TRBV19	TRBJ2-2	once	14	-	CASSIEAGTSELFF	TGTGCCAGTAGTATAGAGGCCGGGACATCTGAGCTGTTTTTT